This TCR beta chain was captured in a study of T cell responses to AZD1222 COVID-19 vaccine. General study findings and limits: Two AZD1222 doses significantly raised spike-specific TCR breadth and depth over controls.

Sequencing used immunoSEQ multiplex PCR; TCRdb keeps in-frame clones, though not all of them. This table holds about 140,000 clones, over 90% found once. Regarding this clone: Its antigen is not known.

The sequenced sample was peripheral blood, obtained 28 days after the second AZD1222 dose. The sequence was obtained from an adult who received the AZD1222 COVID-19 vaccine.

The CDR3 sequence is CASSASTSGRSSSYEQYF. CDR3 DNA: TGTGCCAGCAGTGCCTCGACTAGCGGGAGGTCGAGCTCCTACGAGCAGTACTTC. V usage is TRBV25-1 and J usage is TRBJ2-7; 13 bases fit TRBD2. The CDR3 consists of 18 residues. The ends lost 4 bases at V and 0 bases at J; junction bases unmatched: 9. CDR1 and CDR2 (germline): MGHDK, SYGVNS.